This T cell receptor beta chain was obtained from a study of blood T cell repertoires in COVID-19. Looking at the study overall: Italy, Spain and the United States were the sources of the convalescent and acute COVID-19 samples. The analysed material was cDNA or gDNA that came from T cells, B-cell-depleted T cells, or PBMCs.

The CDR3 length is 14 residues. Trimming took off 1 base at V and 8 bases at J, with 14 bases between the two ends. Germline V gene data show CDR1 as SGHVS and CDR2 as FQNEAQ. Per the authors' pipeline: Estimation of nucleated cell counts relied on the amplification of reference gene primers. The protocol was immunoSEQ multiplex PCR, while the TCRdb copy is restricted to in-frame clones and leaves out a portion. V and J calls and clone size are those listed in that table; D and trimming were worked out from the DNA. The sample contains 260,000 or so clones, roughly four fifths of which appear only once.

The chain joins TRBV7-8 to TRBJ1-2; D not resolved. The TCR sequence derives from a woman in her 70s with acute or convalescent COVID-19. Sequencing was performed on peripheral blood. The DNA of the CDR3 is TGTGCCAGCAGCTTAGTAAGGTCCGGGAGGGGCTACACCTTC. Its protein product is CASSLVRSGRGYTF.